This T cell receptor beta chain derives from a study of regulatory T cells in long-lasting Graves disease. Study-level results: Newly diagnosed patients had higher TCR diversity than persistent Graves' patients did.

Comments on this clonotype: The antigen remains undetermined. This may come from a read error, since a much larger clone is one base off.

Building the TCR beta libraries relied on iRepertoire HTBI primers, and CDR3 regions underwent Arm-PCR. TCRdb ran MiXCR on the multiplex PCR reads and lists one entry per CDR3 protein. The repertoire includes about 440,000 distinct CDR3 sequences, about a sixth of them detected once, and roughly a tenth sits in the top ten. Time point here: newly diagnosed GD, antithyroid drugs for less than 3 months. The TCR library was prepared using RNA isolated from PBMCs. These data also formed part of another study, on T cells in Graves' hyperthyroidism and ophthalmopathy.

The source of this sequence is a woman in her 30s with Graves disease. Sequenced material: peripheral blood mononuclear cells (PBMCs), taken at new diagnosis, from a patient treated with antithyroid drugs.

In DNA, the CDR3 is TGTGCCAGTATCGACAGGGCTGGCACAGATACGCAGTATTTT. Residues: CASIDRAGTDTQYF. J is TRBJ2-3 and V is TRBV28, with 7 bases that match TRBD1. The ends lost 9 bases at V and 1 base at J; junction bases unmatched: 7. This CDR3 contains 14 residues. Germline-derived CDR1 and CDR2 are MDHEN and SYDVKM.